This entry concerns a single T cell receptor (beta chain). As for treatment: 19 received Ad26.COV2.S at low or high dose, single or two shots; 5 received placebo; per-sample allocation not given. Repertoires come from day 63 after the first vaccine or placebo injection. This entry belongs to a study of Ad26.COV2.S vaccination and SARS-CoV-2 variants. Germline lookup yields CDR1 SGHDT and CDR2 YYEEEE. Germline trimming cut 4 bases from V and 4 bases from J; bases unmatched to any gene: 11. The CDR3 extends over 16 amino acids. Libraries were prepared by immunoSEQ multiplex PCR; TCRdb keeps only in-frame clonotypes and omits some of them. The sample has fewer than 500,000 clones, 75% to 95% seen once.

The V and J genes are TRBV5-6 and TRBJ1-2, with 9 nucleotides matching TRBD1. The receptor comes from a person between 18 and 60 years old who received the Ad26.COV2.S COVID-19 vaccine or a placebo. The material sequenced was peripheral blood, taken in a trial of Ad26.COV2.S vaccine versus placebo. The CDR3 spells CASSLPTGGASYGYTF. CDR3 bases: TGTGCCAGCAGCCTACCCACAGGGGGCGCCAGCTATGGCTACACCTTC.